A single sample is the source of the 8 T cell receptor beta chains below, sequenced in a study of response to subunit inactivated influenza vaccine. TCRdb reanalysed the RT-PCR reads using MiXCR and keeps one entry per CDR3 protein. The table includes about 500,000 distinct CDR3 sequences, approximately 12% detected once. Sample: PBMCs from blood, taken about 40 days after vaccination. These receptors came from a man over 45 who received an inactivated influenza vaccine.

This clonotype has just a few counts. The CDR3 is CASSQRTSGDYEQYF. Written as DNA, the CDR3 is TGTGCCAGCAGCCAGAGGACTAGCGGGGACTACGAGCAGTACTTC. The chain is built from TRBV7-2 and TRBJ2-7, with 12 positions matching TRBD2. V trimming: 5 bases; J trimming: 3 bases; junction bases outside the gene matches: 5. Germline values: CDR1 SGHTA, CDR2 FQGNSA. The CDR3 has 15 residues.

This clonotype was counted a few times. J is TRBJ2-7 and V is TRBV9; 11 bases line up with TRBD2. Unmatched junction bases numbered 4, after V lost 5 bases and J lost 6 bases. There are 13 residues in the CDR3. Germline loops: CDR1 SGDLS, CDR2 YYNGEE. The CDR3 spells CASRPGTSGEQYF. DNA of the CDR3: TGTGCCAGCAGACCCGGGACTAGCGGCGAGCAGTACTTC.

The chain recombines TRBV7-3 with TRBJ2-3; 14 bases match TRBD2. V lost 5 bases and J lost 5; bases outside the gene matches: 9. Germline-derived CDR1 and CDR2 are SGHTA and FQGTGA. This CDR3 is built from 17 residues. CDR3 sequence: CASSPGTSGSWLDTQYF. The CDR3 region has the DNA TGTGCCAGCAGCCCCGGGACTAGCGGGAGTTGGTTAGATACGCAGTATTTT. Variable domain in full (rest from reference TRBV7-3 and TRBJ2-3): GAGVSQTPSNKVTEKGKYVELRCDPISGHTALYWYRQSLGQGPEFLIYFQGTGAADDSGLPNDRFFAVRPEGSVSTLKIQRTERGDSAVYLCASSPGTSGSWLDTQYFGPGTRLTVL.

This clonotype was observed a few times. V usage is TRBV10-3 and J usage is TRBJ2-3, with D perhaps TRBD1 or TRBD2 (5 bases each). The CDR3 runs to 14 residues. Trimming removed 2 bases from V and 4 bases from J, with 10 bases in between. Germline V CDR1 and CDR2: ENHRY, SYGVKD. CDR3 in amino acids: CAISEARDPDTQYF. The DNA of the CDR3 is TGTGCCATCAGTGAGGCCCGGGACCCAGATACGCAGTATTTT.

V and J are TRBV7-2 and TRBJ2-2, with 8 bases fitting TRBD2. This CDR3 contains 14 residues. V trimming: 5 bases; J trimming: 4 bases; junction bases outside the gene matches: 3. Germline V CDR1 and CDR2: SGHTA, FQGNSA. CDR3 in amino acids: CASSAREGTGELFF. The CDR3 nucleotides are TGTGCCAGCAGCGCCCGGGAGGGCACCGGGGAGCTGTTTTTT.

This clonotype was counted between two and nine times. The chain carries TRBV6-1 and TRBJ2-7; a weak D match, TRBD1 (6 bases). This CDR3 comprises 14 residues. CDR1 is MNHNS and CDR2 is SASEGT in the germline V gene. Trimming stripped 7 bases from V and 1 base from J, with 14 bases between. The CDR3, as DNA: TGTGCCAGCATGCTCGAACAGGGATCCTACGAGCAGTACTTC. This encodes CASMLEQGSYEQYF.

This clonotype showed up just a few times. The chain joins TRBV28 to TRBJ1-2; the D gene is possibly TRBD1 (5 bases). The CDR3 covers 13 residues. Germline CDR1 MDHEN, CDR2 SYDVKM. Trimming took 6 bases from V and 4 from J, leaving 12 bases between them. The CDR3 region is CASRGTPGYGYTF. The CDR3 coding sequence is TGTGCCAGCAGAGGGACGCCTGGCTATGGCTACACCTTC.

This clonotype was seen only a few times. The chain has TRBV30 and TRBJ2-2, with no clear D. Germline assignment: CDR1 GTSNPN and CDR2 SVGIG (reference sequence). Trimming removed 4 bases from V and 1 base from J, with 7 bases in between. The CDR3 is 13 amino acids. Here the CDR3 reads CAWTHLNTGELFF. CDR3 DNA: TGTGCCTGGACTCATCTGAACACCGGGGAGCTGTTTTTT.